One and the same sample provided the 7 T cell receptor beta chains below, sequenced in a study of blood T cell repertoires in COVID-19. Method: immunoSEQ multiplex PCR; TCRdb's copy keeps in-frame clones and lacks some. Of 200,000 to 300,000 clones in the sample, around 90% are singletons; the top ten hold about 0.7%. The sequenced material came from peripheral blood. Every receptor here comes from a human donor in a cohort sampled during active COVID-19.

This chain links TRBV7-3 with TRBJ2-7, with D unresolved. Germline V gene data show CDR1 as SGHTA and CDR2 as FQGTGA. Trimming removed 2 bases at V and 2 bases at J, with 7 bases between. The CDR3 extends over 13 amino acids. CDR3 nucleotide sequence: TGTGCCAGCAGCTTATCAGACACCTACGAGCAGTACTTC. Its protein is CASSLSDTYEQYF.

V usage is TRBV24-1 and J usage is TRBJ2-3; D is perhaps TRBD1 (6 bases). CDR3 length: 17 amino acids. The ends were cut back, 4 bases at V and 6 bases at J, with 22 bases in the middle. Germline CDR1 and CDR2: KGHDR and SFDVKD. CDR3 bases: TGTGCCACCAGTGACCCCCTAGGGGGAGAGATGTTCGATACGCAGTATTTT. It encodes CATSDPLGGEMFDTQYF.

This chain links TRBV28 with TRBJ2-7; 11 bases are a match to TRBD1. Trimming took 1 base from V and 5 from J; bases not matched to a gene: 7. The V gene's germline CDR1 is MDHEN and CDR2 SYDVKM. This CDR3 contains 16 residues. CDR3: CASSLSTWTGGDEQYF. In DNA, the CDR3 is TGTGCCAGCAGTTTATCTACCTGGACAGGGGGCGACGAGCAGTACTTC.

The rearrangement links TRBV5-1 to TRBJ2-3; 7 bases are shared with TRBD2. The CDR3 runs 16 residues. Germline V gene data show CDR1 as SGHRS and CDR2 as YFSETQ. V shed 1 base, J shed 5 bases, and the junction held 10 bases outside the gene matches. CDR3 sequence reads: CASSLRLRGSEDTQYF. CDR3 nucleotides: TGCGCCAGCAGCTTGCGGCTTCGCGGGAGTGAAGATACGCAGTATTTT.

The rearrangement links TRBV19 to TRBJ1-2; TRBD1 matches at 7 bases. The germline gives CDR1 LNHDA, CDR2 SQIVND (reference sequence). CDR3 length: 15 residues. V shed 7 bases and J 4 bases; nucleotides not matched to a gene: 12. CDR3 protein: CASTPTLGTAYGYTF. In DNA, the CDR3 is TGTGCCAGTACCCCTACATTGGGGACAGCCTATGGCTACACCTTC.

The rearrangement joins TRBV4-1 to TRBJ1-5; no clear D gene. CDR3 size: 13 residues. Trimming stripped 0 bases from V and 4 bases from J, with 4 bases between. Germline CDR1 reads MGHRA; CDR2 reads YSYEKL. The CDR3 reads CASSQDSNQPQHF. In DNA form, the CDR3 reads TGCGCCAGCAGCCAAGATAGTAATCAGCCCCAGCATTTT.

The chain joins TRBV5-1 to TRBJ2-7; perhaps TRBD2 as D (5 bases). CDR1 is SGHRS and CDR2 is YFSETQ in the germline V gene. V shed 0 bases and J shed 6 bases, with 19 bases lying between them. CDR3 length: 16 residues. The CDR3 reads CASSLVGGGRGLEQYF. DNA for the CDR3: TGCGCCAGCAGCTTGGTTGGCGGTGGTAGAGGGCTCGAGCAGTACTTC.